This T cell receptor beta chain was found in a study of cytomegalovirus exposure and HLA in healthy donors. The donors were in the roughly 130-subject validation cohort, distinct from the roughly 700-subject first cohort. With V trimmed by 5 bases and J by 0 bases, 3 bases remained unmatched. The germline gives CDR1 MNHNY, CDR2 SVGAGI (reference sequence). The CDR3 covers 14 residues. Repertoires were generated with immunoSEQ multiplex PCR, while TCRdb's copy carries only in-frame clones and drops some. Of over 100,000 clones listed, approximately 91% are singletons. The sequence derives from a woman aged 18-30 years in good health and CMV-seronegative. This sequence joins TRBV6-6 and TRBJ2-7; 8 positions agree with TRBD1. Sequencing was carried out using PBMCs. The CDR3 protein is CASSRQGSSYEQYF. Here the CDR3 DNA reads TGTGCCAGCAGTCGACAGGGGAGCTCCTACGAGCAGTACTTC.